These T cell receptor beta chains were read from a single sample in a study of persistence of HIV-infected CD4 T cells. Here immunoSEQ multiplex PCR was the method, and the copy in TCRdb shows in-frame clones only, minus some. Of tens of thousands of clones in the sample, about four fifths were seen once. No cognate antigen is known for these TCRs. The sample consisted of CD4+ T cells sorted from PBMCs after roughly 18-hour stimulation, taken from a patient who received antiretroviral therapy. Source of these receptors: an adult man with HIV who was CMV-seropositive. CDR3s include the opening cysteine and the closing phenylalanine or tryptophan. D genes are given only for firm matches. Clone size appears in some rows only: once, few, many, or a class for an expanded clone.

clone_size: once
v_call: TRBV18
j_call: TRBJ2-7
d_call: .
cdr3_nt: TGTGCCAGCTCACCATTTGAAGAAGGGCCCGAGCAGTACTTC
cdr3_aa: CASSPFEEGPEQYF

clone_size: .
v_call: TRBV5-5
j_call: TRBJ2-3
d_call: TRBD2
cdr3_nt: TGTGCCAGCAGCTTGGTAGCGGGAGAGGATACGCAGTATTTT
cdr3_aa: CASSLVAGEDTQYF

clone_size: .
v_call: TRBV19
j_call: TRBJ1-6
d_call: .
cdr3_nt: TGTGCCAGTACTAGGGGGTCCGGGCGCAATTCACCCCTCCACTTT
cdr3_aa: CASTRGSGRNSPLHF

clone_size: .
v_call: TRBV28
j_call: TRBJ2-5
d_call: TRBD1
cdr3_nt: TGTGCCAGCAGTTTTGAAGACAGGGCAAGGGGGACCCAGTACTTC
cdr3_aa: CASSFEDRARGTQYF

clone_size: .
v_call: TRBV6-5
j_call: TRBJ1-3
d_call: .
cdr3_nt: TGTGCCAGCAGTTACTCCCCGGGCTCTGGAAACACCATATATTTT
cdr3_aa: CASSYSPGSGNTIYF

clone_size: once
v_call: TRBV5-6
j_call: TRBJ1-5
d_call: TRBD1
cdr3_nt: TGTGCCAGCAGCTTTTATGGACAGGGCAATCAGCCCCAGCATTTT
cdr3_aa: CASSFYGQGNQPQHF

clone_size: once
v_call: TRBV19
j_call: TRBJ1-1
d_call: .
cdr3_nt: TGTGCCAGTAGTATCAAGGGTTGGACTGAAGCTTTCTTT
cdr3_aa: CASSIKGWTEAFF

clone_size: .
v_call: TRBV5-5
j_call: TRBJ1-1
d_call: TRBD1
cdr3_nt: TGTGCCAGCAGCTCGGGGGACAGGCCTGAAGCTTTCTTT
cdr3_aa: CASSSGDRPEAFF

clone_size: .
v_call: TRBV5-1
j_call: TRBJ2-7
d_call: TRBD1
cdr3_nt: TGCGCCAGCAGTAATTTTCCGGGACAGGCCTACGAGCAGTACTTC
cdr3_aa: CASSNFPGQAYEQYF

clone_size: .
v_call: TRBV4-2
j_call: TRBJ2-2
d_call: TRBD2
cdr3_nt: TGTGCCAGCAGCCAAGAGGGGCGGGAGATAACCGGGGAGCTGTTTTTT
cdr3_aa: CASSQEGREITGELFF

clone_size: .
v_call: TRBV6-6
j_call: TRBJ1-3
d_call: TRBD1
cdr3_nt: TGTGCCAGCAGTTTCCGGACAGGGGACTCTGGAAACACCATATATTTT
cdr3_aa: CASSFRTGDSGNTIYF

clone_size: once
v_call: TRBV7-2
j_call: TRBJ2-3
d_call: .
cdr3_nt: TGTGCCAGCAGCTTAGTGGTCGACACAGATACGCAGTATTTT
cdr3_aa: CASSLVVDTDTQYF

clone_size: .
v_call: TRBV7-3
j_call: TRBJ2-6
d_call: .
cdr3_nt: TGTGCCAGCAGCTTAGGATCCGGGAGTGGGGCCAACGTCCTGACTTTC
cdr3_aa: CASSLGSGSGANVLTF

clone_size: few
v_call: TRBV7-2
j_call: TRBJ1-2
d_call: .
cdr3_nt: TGTGCCAGCAGCTCCGGACGACAGGTATCCCTCTATGGCTACACCTTC
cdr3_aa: CASSSGRQVSLYGYTF

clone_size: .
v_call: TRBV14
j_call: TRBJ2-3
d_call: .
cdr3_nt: TGTGCCAGCACCCTCCTAAACCCAGATACGCAGTATTTT
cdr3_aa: CASTLLNPDTQYF

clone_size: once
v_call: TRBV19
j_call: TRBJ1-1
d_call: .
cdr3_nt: TGTGCCAGTAGTATATTTGGGGTAAACACTGAAGCTTTCTTT
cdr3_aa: CASSIFGVNTEAFF

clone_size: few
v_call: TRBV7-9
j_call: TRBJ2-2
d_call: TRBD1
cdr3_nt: TGTGCCAGCAGCATAGGACAGGGTGTCACCGGGGAGCTGTTTTTT
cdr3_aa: CASSIGQGVTGELFF

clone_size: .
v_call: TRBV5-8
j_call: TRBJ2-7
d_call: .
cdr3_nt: TGTGCCAGCAGCTCCTACGGGGCAGGATCATCCTACGAGCAGTACTTC
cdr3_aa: CASSSYGAGSSYEQYF

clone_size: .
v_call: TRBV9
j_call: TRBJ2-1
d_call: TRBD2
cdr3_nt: TGTGCCAGCAGCTCCAGACTAGCGGGAGGGTCCTCCAAAACAGGCAATGAGCAGTTCTTC
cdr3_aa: CASSSRLAGGSSKTGNEQFF

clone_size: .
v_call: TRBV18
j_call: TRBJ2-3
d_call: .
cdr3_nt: TGTGCCAGCTCACCACCGGGAAGAAACACAGATACGCAGTATTTT
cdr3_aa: CASSPPGRNTDTQYF

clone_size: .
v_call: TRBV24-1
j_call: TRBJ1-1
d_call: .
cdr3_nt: TGTGCCACCAGCAGGAACACTGAAGCTTTCTTT
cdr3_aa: CATSRNTEAFF

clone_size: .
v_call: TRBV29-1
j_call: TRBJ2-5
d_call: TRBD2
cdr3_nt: TGCAGTTCCTCCGTGGGAGGGTCCGGGCACTTC
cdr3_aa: CSSSVGGSGHF

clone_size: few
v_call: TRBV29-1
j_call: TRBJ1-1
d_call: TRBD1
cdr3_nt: TGCAGCGTTGCGGCAGGGGGAGAGGGGACTGAAGCTTTCTTT
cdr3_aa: CSVAAGGEGTEAFF

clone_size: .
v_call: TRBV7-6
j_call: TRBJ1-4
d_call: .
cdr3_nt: TGTGCCAGCAGCCCCCCCAGTAATGAAAAACTGTTTTTT
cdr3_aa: CASSPPSNEKLFF

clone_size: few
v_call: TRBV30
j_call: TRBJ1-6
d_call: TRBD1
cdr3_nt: TGTGCCTGGATTGCTGGACAGGGTAAAAATTCACCCCTCCACTTT
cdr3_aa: CAWIAGQGKNSPLHF

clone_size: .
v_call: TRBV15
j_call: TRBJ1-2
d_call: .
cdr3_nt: TGTGCCACCAGCAGAGATCGGGGGTTAGGGTATCATCAAGATGGCTACACCTTC
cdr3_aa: CATSRDRGLGYHQDGYTF

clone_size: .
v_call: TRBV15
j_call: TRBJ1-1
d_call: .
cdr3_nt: TGTGCCACCAGCAGAATGATCGGGGGGTCCGCTGAAGCTTTCTTT
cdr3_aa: CATSRMIGGSAEAFF

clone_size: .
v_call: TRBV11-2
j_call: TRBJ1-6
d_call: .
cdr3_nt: TGTGCCAGCAGCACCTACCGGGGAAACAATTCACCCCTCCACTTT
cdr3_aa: CASSTYRGNNSPLHF

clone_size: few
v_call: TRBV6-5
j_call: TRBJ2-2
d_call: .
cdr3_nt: TGTGCCAGCAGTTGGATCAGCCCGAACACCGGGGAGCTGTTTTTT
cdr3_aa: CASSWISPNTGELFF

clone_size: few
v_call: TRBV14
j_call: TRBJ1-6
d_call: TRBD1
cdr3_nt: TGTGCCAGCAGCCAGGACAGGGCAGTGTCACCCCTCCACTTT
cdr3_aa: CASSQDRAVSPLHF

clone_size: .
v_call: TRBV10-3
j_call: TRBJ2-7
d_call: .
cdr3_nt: TGTGCCATTGGACAGAGATTACAGCAGTACTTC
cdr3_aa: CAIGQRLQQYF

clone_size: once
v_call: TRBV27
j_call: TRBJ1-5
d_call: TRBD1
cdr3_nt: TGTGCCAAGGAGAGCCGGGACAGAGCCAATCAGCCCCAGCATTTT
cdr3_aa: CAKESRDRANQPQHF